A selection of T cell receptor beta chains follows, all from one sample in a study of CD8+CD57+ T cells in acquired aplastic anemia. One entry per CDR3 protein results from TCRdb running MiXCR on the reads. The table includes about 180,000 distinct CDR3 sequences, around half detected once. The sample taken for sequencing was sorted CD4+, CD8+, or CD8+CD57+ T cells (not recorded which) from PBMCs. These receptors were taken from a human donor in good health. Each CDR3 is given with its conserved first and last residue. The D gene is left open where the match is weak. Expanded clones get a size class; other rows say once, few or many, or leave the size out.

DNA: TGTGCCAGTAGTTCCCAGTTCGGAGCGGCCCCCTACGAGCAGTACTTC
CDR3: CASSSQFGAAPYEQYF
size: many
J: TRBJ2-7
D: .
V: TRBV19

DNA: TGTGCCAGCAGTCAGCTAGCGGGAGGAAGCGAGCAGTACTTC
CDR3: CASSQLAGGSEQYF
size: many
J: TRBJ2-7
D: TRBD2
V: TRBV7-2

DNA: TGCGCCAGCAGCCAGACAGGTGTCGACGAGCAGTACTTC
CDR3: CASSQTGVDEQYF
size: .
J: TRBJ2-7
D: .
V: TRBV5-1

DNA: TGTGCCACCAGCAGCAGGGCCGGTAATCAGCCCCAGCATTTT
CDR3: CATSSRAGNQPQHF
size: many
J: TRBJ1-5
D: .
V: TRBV15

DNA: TGTGCCAACAGTACATGGACAGGAGGAACTAACAATGGCTACACCTTC
CDR3: CANSTWTGGTNNGYTF
size: few
J: TRBJ1-2
D: TRBD1
V: TRBV25-1

DNA: TGTGCCAGCTCACCGAACAGGGTGGAGATGAACACCATATATTTT
CDR3: CASSPNRVEMNTIYF
size: few
J: TRBJ1-3
D: .
V: TRBV18

DNA: TGCAGCGTTTGGGGGAGAGGACAGGCCCCCACCCAAGAGACCCAGTACTTC
CDR3: CSVWGRGQAPTQETQYF
size: once
J: TRBJ2-5
D: TRBD1
V: TRBV29-1

DNA: TGTGCCAGCAGCACGCCGGGACGGGACATTGAAAAACTGTTTTTT
CDR3: CASSTPGRDIEKLFF
size: many
J: TRBJ1-4
D: .
V: TRBV7-8

DNA: TGCGCCAGCAGTGAGTGGAGCGGGAGGGCCCAAGAGGAGCAGTACTTC
CDR3: CASSEWSGRAQEEQYF
size: .
J: TRBJ2-7
D: TRBD2
V: TRBV10-2

DNA: TGTGCCAGCAGCTTAGCGTTTAGGACTAGCGGGAGCAATGAGCAGTTCTTC
CDR3: CASSLAFRTSGSNEQFF
size: .
J: TRBJ2-1
D: TRBD2
V: TRBV7-2

DNA: TGCAGTGCCCCGGGACATCGCTACAATGAGCAGTTCTTC
CDR3: CSAPGHRYNEQFF
size: many
J: TRBJ2-1
D: .
V: TRBV20-1

DNA: TGTGCCAGCAGCTTAGCGGGAGGCCAACCCTACGAGCAGTACTTC
CDR3: CASSLAGGQPYEQYF
size: .
J: TRBJ2-7
D: .
V: TRBV7-8

DNA: TGCAGTGCTAGAGATGAGGGACAGGGGGCCGCAGATACGCAGTATTTT
CDR3: CSARDEGQGAADTQYF
size: many
J: TRBJ2-3
D: TRBD1
V: TRBV20-1

DNA: TGTGCCACCAGCAGAGGGCCGGTCGTGATGACGCAGTATTTT
CDR3: CATSRGPVVMTQYF
size: .
J: TRBJ2-3
D: .
V: TRBV15

DNA: TGTGCCACCAGCGTAGCGGGAATTGTGGCAGATACGCAGTATTTT
CDR3: CATSVAGIVADTQYF
size: .
J: TRBJ2-3
D: TRBD2
V: TRBV15

DNA: TGTGCCAGCAGTGAATCGACGGCATATGGCTACACCTTC
CDR3: CASSESTAYGYTF
size: .
J: TRBJ1-2
D: .
V: TRBV25-1

DNA: TGCGCCAGCAGCCATGACCTCAATCAGCCCCAGCATTTT
CDR3: CASSHDLNQPQHF
size: .
J: TRBJ1-5
D: .
V: TRBV4-3

DNA: TGTGCCAGTAGGGTAAAGGAGGTAGAAGGCTACACCTTC
CDR3: CASRVKEVEGYTF
size: .
J: TRBJ1-2
D: .
V: TRBV19

DNA: TGTGCCATCAATCCGGGACGGACCACAGATACGCAGTATTTT
CDR3: CAINPGRTTDTQYF
size: .
J: TRBJ2-3
D: .
V: TRBV10-3

DNA: TGTGCCAGCAGTTACTCGACTGGGGCCAACGTCCTGACTTTC
CDR3: CASSYSTGANVLTF
size: few
J: TRBJ2-6
D: .
V: TRBV6-6

DNA: TGTGCCAGCTCACCTCCTGGACAGGGGGCAAATGGCTACACCTTC
CDR3: CASSPPGQGANGYTF
size: few
J: TRBJ1-2
D: TRBD1
V: TRBV18

DNA: TGCAGCGTTGGAGGGACAGGGGGCAATATTTTAACTGAAGCTTTCTTT
CDR3: CSVGGTGGNILTEAFF
size: .
J: TRBJ1-1
D: TRBD1
V: TRBV29-1

DNA: TGCAGCTACGGACAGGGGGGAGAGACCCAGTACTTC
CDR3: CSYGQGGETQYF
size: many
J: TRBJ2-5
D: TRBD1
V: TRBV29-1

DNA: TGTGCCAGCAGTTACTCTCAAGGCAGGGGGGAGGTGAAAACCTACGAGCAGTACTTC
CDR3: CASSYSQGRGEVKTYEQYF
size: .
J: TRBJ2-7
D: .
V: TRBV6-2/TRBV6-3

DNA: TGTGCCAGCAGTGTGGAGACCCAGTACTTC
CDR3: CASSVETQYF
size: .
J: TRBJ2-5
D: .
V: TRBV2

DNA: TGTGCCAGCACCTTCCTGGAGACCCAGTACTTC
CDR3: CASTFLETQYF
size: .
J: TRBJ2-5
D: .
V: TRBV11-2

DNA: TGTGCCAGCAGTGAAGCGAACACCGGGGAGCTGTTTTTT
CDR3: CASSEANTGELFF
size: .
J: TRBJ2-2
D: .
V: TRBV25-1

DNA: TGCAGTGCTGCCGGGACTAGCGGGAGGCCCGACACCGGGGAGTACTTC
CDR3: CSAAGTSGRPDTGEYF
size: .
J: TRBJ2-7
D: TRBD2
V: TRBV20-1

DNA: TGTGCCAGCAGTGAAGTTGACTCTGGGGCCAACGTCCTGACTTTC
CDR3: CASSEVDSGANVLTF
size: few
J: TRBJ2-6
D: .
V: TRBV6-1

DNA: TGTGCTAGTGGTTTGGCGGCTAGCGGGAGGGAAAATGAGCAGTTCTTC
CDR3: CASGLAASGRENEQFF
size: .
J: TRBJ2-1
D: TRBD2
V: TRBV12-5

DNA: TGTGCCAGCAGCTTCGCAGGGAACTCCTACGAGCAGTACTTC
CDR3: CASSFAGNSYEQYF
size: .
J: TRBJ2-7
D: .
V: TRBV7-2

DNA: TGCGCCAGCAGCCAAGGCGGGGCAGGGGGCAGGAAGACCCAGTACTTC
CDR3: CASSQGGAGGRKTQYF
size: many
J: TRBJ2-5
D: TRBD1
V: TRBV4-1

DNA: TGTGCCAGTAGGCCGGGGACAGGGCCAGGCGAGCAGTACTTC
CDR3: CASRPGTGPGEQYF
size: .
J: TRBJ2-7
D: TRBD1
V: TRBV19

DNA: TGTGCCAGTAGTATCGATGGGTCTGGGGCCAACGTCCTGACTTTC
CDR3: CASSIDGSGANVLTF
size: few
J: TRBJ2-6
D: .
V: TRBV19

DNA: TGCGCCAGCAGTGAGTCGATTGGTGGCTTAAGGAATCAGCCCCAGCATTTT
CDR3: CASSESIGGLRNQPQHF
size: .
J: TRBJ1-5
D: .
V: TRBV10-2

DNA: TGTGCCTGGAGCCCCCCCCGTGCTACCGGGAACACCAGGGAGCTGTTTTTT
CDR3: CAWSPPRATGNTRELFF
size: .
J: TRBJ2-2
D: .
V: TRBV30

DNA: TGTGCCACCAGTGAGCTAGCGGGGAGAAACACCATATATTTT
CDR3: CATSELAGRNTIYF
size: .
J: TRBJ1-3
D: .
V: TRBV24-1

DNA: TGTGCCACCAGCAGGGGAGGGGATCTCACAGATACGCAGTATTTT
CDR3: CATSRGGDLTDTQYF
size: .
J: TRBJ2-3
D: TRBD2
V: TRBV15